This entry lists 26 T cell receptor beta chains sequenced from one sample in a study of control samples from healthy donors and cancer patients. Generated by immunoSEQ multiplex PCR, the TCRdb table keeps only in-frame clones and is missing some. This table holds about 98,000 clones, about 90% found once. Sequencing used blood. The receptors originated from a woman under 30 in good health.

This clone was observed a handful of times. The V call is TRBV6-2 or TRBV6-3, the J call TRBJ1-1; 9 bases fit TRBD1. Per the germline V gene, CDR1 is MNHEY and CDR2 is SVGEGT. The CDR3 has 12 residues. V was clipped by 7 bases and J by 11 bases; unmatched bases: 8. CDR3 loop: CASNPGQGRAFF. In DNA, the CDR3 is TGTGCCAGCAACCCGGGACAGGGTCGGGCTTTCTTT.

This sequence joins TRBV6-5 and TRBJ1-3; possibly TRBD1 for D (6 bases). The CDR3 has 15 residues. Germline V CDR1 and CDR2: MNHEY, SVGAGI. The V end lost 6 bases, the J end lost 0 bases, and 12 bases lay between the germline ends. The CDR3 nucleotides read TGTGCCAGCAGCCTCGGACAGCTCTCTGGAAACACCATATATTTT. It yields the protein CASSLGQLSGNTIYF.

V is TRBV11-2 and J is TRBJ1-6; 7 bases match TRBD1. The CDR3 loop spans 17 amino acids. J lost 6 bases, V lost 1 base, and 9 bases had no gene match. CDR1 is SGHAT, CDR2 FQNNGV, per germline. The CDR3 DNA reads TGTGCCAGCAGCTTAGTGGGACAGAGTAAAATTAATTCACCCCTCCACTTT. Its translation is CASSLVGQSKINSPLHF.

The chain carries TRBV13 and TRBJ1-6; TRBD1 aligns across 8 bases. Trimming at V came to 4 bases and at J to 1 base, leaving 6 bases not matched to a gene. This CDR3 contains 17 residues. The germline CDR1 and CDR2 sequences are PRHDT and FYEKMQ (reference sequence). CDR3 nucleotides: TGTGCCAGCAGCTCGACAGGGGTAGGGTCCTATAATTCACCCCTCCACTTT. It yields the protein CASSSTGVGSYNSPLHF. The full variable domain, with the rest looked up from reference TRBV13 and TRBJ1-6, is AAGVIQSPRHLIKEKRETATLKCYPIPRHDTVYWYQQGPGQDPQFLISFYEKMQSDKGSIPDRFSAQQFSDYHSELNMSSLELGDSALYFCASSSTGVGSYNSPLHFGNGTRLTVT.

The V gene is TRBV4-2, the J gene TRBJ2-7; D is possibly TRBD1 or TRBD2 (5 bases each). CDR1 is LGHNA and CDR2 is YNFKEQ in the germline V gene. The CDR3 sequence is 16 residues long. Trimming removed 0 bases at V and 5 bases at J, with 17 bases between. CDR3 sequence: CASSQEIVGTTNEQYF. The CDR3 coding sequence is TGTGCCAGCAGCCAAGAGATAGTAGGGACGACGAACGAGCAGTACTTC.

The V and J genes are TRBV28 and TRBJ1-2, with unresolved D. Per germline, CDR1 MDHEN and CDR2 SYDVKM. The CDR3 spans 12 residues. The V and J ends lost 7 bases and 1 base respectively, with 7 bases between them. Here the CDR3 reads CASKSDNYGYTF. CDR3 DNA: TGTGCCAGCAAATCCGATAACTATGGCTACACCTTC.

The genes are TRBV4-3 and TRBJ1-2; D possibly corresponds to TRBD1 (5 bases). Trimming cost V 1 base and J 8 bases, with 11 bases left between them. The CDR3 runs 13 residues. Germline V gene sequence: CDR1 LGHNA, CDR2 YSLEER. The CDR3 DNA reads TGCGCCAGCAGCCAAGGGGTGAGGGGAGGCTACACCTTC. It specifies CASSQGVRGGYTF.

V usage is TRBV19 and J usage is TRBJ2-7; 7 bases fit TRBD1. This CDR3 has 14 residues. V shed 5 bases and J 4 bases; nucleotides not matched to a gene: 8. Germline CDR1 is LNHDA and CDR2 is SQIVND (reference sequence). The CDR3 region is CASSPSTGSYEQYF. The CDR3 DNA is TGTGCCAGTAGTCCATCGACAGGGAGTTACGAGCAGTACTTC.

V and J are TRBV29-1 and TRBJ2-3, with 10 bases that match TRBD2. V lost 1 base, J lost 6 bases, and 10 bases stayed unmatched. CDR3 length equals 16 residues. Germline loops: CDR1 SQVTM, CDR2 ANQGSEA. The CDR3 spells CSVEGLAGVESDTQYF. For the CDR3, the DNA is TGCAGCGTTGAAGGGCTAGCGGGAGTCGAATCGGATACGCAGTATTTT.

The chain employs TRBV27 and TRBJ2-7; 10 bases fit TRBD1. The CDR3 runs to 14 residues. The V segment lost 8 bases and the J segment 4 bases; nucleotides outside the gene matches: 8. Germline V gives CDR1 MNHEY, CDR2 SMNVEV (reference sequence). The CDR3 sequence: CASSRGDRGYEQYF. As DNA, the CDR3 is TGTGCCAGCTCGAGGGGGGACAGGGGTTACGAGCAGTACTTC.

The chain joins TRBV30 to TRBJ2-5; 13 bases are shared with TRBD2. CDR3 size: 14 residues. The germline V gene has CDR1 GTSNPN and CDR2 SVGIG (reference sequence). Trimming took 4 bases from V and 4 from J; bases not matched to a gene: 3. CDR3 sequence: CAWTGLAGVETQYF. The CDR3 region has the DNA TGTGCCTGGACCGGACTAGCGGGAGTAGAGACCCAGTACTTC.

CDR3: CASSGGYTGELFF. CDR3 DNA sequence: TGTGCCAGCAGTGGGGGGTACACCGGGGAGCTGTTTTTT. The chain links TRBV12-3 or TRBV12-4 to TRBJ2-2; D may be TRBD2 (6 bases). V lost 5 bases, J lost 3 bases, and 7 bases lay in between. This CDR3 has 13 amino acids.

The CDR3: CASRREAGELFF. The DNA for the CDR3 is TGTGCCAGCAGAAGGGAAGCCGGGGAGCTGTTTTTT. The genes are TRBV12-3 or TRBV12-4 and TRBJ2-2; D gene uncertain. The V and J ends lost 6 bases and 6 bases respectively, with 8 bases between them. The CDR3 contains 12 residues.

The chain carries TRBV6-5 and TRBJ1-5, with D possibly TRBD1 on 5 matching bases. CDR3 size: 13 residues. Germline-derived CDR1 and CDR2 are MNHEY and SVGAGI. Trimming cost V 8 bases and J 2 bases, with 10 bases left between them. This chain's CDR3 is CASGAVGNQPQHF. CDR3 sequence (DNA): TGTGCCAGCGGGGCGGTGGGCAATCAGCCCCAGCATTTT.

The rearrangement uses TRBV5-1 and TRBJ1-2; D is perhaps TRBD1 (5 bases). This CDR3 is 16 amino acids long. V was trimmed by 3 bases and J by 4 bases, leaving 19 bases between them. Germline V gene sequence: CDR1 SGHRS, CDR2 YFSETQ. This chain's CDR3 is CASSSSGLTVPYGYTF. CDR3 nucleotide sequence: TGCGCCAGCAGCTCCTCGGGGTTGACAGTTCCCTATGGCTACACCTTC.

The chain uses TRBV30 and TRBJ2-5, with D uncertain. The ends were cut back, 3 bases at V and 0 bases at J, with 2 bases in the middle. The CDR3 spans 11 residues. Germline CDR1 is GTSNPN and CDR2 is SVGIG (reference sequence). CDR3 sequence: CAWSDQETQYF. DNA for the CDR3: TGTGCCTGGAGCGACCAAGAGACCCAGTACTTC. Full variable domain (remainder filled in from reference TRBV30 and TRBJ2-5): SQTIHQWPATLVQPVGSPLSLECTVEGTSNPNLYWYRQAAGRGLQLLFYSVGIGQISSEVPQNLSASRPQDRQFILSSKKLLLSDSGFYLCAWSDQETQYFGPGTRLLVL.

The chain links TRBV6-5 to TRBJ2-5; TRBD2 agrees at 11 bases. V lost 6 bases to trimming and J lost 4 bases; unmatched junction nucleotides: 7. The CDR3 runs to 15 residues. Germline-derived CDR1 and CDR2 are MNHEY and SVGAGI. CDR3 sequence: CASSPTSGNGETQYF. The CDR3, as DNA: TGTGCCAGCAGCCCGACTAGCGGGAACGGAGAGACCCAGTACTTC.

The DNA for the CDR3 is TGTGCCAGCACCTGGCGGGGAAGGGGAACTGAAGCTTTCTTT. Amino acids: CASTWRGRGTEAFF. The chain links TRBV5-4 to TRBJ1-1, with a tentative D call TRBD1 (5 bases). V was cut by 6 bases and J by 5 bases, with 17 bases left in between. This CDR3 contains 14 residues. CDR1 is SGHNT, CDR2 YYREEE, per germline (reference sequence).

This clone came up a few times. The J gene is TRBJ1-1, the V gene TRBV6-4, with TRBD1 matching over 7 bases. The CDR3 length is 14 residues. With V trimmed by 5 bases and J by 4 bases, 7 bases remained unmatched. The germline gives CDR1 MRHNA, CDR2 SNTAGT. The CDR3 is CASSPTGAATEAFF. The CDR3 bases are TGTGCCAGCAGTCCTACAGGGGCGGCCACTGAAGCTTTCTTT.

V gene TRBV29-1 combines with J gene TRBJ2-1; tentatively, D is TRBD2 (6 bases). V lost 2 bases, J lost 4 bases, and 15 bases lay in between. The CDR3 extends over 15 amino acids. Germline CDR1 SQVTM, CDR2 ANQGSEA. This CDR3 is CSVELGGEGYNEQFF. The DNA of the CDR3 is TGCAGCGTTGAACTCGGGGGAGAAGGGTACAATGAGCAGTTCTTC.

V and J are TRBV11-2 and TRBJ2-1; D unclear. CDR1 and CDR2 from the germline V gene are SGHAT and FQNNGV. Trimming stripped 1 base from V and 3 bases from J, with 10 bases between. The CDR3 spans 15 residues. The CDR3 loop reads CASSLGSQFYNEQFF. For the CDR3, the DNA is TGTGCCAGCAGCTTAGGCTCCCAATTCTACAATGAGCAGTTCTTC.

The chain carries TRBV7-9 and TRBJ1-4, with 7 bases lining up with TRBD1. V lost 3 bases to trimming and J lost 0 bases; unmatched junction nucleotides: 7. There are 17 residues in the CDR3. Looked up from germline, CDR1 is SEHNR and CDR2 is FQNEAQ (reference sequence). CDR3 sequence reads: CASSLRGGYPTNEKLFF. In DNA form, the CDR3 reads TGTGCCAGCAGCTTGAGAGGGGGCTACCCAACTAATGAAAAACTGTTTTTT.

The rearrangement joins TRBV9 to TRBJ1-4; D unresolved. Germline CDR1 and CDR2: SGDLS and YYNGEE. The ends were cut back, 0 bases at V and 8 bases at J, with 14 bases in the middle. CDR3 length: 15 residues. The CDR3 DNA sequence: TGTGCCAGCAGCGTAGAAGGGTCCCTGCGGGAAAAACTGTTTTTT. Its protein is CASSVEGSLREKLFF.

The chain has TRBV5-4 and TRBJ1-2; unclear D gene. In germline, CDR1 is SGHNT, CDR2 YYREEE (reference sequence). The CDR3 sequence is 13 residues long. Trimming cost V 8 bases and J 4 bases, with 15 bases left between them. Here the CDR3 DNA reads TGTGCCAGTACCTCCAAGGGTAGCTATGGCTACACCTTC. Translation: CASTSKGSYGYTF.

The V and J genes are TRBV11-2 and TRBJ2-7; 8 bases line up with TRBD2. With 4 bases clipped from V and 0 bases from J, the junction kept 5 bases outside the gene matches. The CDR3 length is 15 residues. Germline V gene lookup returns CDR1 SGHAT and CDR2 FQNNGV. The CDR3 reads CASSWAGGSSYEQYF. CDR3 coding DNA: TGTGCCAGCAGCTGGGCGGGAGGTTCCTCCTACGAGCAGTACTTC.

In DNA form, the CDR3 reads TGTGCCAGCAGCTTAAATGGTGGTGACACCATATATTTT. This sequence encodes CASSLNGGDTIYF. The V call is TRBV13, the J call TRBJ1-3; D is unclear. This CDR3 contains 13 residues. The germline V and J ends were trimmed by 2 bases and 8 bases, with 10 bases remaining between them. In germline, CDR1 is PRHDT, CDR2 FYEKMQ (reference sequence).